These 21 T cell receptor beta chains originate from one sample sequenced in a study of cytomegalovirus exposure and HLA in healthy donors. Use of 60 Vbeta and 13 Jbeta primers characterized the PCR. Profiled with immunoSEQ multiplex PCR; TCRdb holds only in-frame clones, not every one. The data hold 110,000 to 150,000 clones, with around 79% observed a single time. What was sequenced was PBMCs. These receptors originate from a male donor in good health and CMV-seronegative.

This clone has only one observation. CDR3 loop: CASTFWEGGNQPQHF. In DNA form, the CDR3 reads TGTGCCAGTACCTTCTGGGAAGGGGGCAATCAGCCCCAGCATTTT. This chain uses TRBV19 with TRBJ1-5; D might be TRBD1 (5 bases). The ends were cut back, 7 bases at V and 2 bases at J, with 15 bases in the middle. Germline V CDR1 and CDR2: LNHDA, SQIVND (reference sequence). CDR3 length: 15 residues. The entire variable domain, with the rest obtained from reference TRBV19 and TRBJ1-5, is as follows: DGGITQSPKYLFRKEGQNVTLSCEQNLNHDAMYWYRQDPGQGLRLIYYSQIVNDFQKGDIAEGYSVSREKKESFPLTVTSAQKNPTAFYLCASTFWEGGNQPQHFGDGTRLSIL.

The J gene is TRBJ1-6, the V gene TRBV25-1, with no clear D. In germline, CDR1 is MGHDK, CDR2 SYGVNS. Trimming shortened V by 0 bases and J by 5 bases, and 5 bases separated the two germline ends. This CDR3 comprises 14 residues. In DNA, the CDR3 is TGTGCCAGCAGTGAATATTTCAATAATTCACCCCTCCACTTT. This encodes CASSEYFNNSPLHF.

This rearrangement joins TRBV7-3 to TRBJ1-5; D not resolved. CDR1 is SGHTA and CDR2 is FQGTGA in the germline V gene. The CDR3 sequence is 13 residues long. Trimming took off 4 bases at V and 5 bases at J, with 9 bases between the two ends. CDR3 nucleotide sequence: TGTGCCAGCAGCTCCGGGGTAGATCAGCCCCAGCATTTT. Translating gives CASSSGVDQPQHF. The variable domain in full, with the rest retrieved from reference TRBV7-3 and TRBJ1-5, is GAGVSQTPSNKVTEKGKYVELRCDPISGHTALYWYRQSLGQGPEFLIYFQGTGAADDSGLPNDRFFAVRPEGSVSTLKIQRTERGDSAVYLCASSSGVDQPQHFGDGTRLSIL.

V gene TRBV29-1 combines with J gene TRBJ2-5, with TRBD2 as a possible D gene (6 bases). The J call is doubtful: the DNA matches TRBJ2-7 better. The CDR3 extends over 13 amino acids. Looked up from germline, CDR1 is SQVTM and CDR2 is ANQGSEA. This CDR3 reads CSVEDPAGNEQYF. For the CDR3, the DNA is TGCAGCGTTGAAGATCCTGCGGGGAACGAGCAGTACTTC.

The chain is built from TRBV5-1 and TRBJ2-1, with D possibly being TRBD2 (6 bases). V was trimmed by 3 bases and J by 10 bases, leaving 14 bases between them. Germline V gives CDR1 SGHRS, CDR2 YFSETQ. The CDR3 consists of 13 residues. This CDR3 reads CASSSPGTAEQFF. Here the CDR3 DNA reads TGCGCCAGCAGCTCACCTGGGACTGCCGAGCAGTTCTTC.

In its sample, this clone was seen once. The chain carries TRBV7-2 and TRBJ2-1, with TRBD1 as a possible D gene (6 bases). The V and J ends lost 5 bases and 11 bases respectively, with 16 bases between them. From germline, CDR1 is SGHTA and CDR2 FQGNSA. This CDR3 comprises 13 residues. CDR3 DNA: TGTGCCAGCAGCGGACGGGACATTTCGCAGCAGTTCTTC. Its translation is CASSGRDISQQFF.

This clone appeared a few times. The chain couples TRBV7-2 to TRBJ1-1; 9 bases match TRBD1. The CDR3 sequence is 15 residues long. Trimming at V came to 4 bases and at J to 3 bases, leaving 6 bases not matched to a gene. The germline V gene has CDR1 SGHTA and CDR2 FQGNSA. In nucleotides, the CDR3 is TGTGCCAGCAGCTCGGACAGGGGTCGATACACTGAAGCTTTCTTT. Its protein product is CASSSDRGRYTEAFF.

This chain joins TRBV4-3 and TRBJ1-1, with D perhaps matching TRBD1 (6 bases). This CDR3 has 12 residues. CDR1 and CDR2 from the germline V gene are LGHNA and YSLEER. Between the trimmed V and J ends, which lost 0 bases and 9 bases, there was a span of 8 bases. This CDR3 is CASSQEWGQAFF. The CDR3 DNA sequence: TGCGCCAGCAGCCAAGAATGGGGGCAAGCTTTCTTT.

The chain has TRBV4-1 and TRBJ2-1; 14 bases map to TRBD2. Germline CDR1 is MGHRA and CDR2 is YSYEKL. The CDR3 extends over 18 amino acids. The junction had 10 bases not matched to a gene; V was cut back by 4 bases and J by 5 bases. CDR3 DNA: TGCGCCAGCAGCCCTAATAACCTGGGACTAGCGGGAGACAATGAGCAGTTCTTC. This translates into CASSPNNLGLAGDNEQFF.

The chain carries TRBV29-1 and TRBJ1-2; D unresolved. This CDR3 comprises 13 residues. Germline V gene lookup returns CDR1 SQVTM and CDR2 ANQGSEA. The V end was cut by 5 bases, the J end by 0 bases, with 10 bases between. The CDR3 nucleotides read TGCAGCGTTCGCCACCCAGCTAACTATGGCTACACCTTC. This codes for CSVRHPANYGYTF.

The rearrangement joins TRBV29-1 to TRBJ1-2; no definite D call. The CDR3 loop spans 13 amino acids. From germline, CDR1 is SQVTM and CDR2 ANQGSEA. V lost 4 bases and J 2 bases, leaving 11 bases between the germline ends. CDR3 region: CSVGSGTNYGYTF. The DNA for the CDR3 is TGCAGCGTTGGTTCAGGAACAAACTATGGCTACACCTTC.

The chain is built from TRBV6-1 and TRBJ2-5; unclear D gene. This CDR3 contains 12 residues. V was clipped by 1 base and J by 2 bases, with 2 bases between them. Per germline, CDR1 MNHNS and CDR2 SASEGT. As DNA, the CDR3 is TGTGCCAGCAGTGAAGTACAAGAGACCCAGTACTTC. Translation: CASSEVQETQYF.

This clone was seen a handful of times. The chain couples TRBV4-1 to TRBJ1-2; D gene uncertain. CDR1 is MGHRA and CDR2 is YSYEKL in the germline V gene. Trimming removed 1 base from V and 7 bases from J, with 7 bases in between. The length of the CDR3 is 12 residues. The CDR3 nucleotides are TGCGCCAGCAGCCAAGGCGGGTGTGGCTACACCTTC. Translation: CASSQGGCGYTF.

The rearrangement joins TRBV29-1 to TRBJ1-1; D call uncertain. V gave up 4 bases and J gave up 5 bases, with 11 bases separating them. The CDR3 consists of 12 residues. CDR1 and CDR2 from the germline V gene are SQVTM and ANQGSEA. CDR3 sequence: CSVASGSTEAFF. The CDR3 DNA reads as TGCAGCGTTGCGTCGGGGTCGACTGAAGCTTTCTTT.

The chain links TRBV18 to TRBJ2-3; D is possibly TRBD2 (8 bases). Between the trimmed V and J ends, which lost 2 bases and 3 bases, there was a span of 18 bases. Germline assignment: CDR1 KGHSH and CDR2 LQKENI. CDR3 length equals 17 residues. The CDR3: CASSPWGTAGETDTQYF. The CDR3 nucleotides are TGTGCCAGCTCACCATGGGGGACAGCGGGGGAAACAGATACGCAGTATTTT.

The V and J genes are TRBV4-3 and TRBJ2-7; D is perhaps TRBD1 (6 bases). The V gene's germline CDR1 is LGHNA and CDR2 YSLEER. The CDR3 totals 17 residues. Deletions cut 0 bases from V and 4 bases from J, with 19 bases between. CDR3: CASSQEASPGVGYEQYF. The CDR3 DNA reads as TGCGCCAGCAGCCAAGAGGCCTCGCCAGGGGTGGGGTACGAGCAGTACTTC.

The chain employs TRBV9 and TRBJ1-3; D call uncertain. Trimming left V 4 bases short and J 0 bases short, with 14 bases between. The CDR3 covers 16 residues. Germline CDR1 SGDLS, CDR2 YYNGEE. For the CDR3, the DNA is TGTGCCAGCAGCCCTCAAGTGGTAGCCTCTGGAAACACCATATATTTT. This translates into CASSPQVVASGNTIYF.

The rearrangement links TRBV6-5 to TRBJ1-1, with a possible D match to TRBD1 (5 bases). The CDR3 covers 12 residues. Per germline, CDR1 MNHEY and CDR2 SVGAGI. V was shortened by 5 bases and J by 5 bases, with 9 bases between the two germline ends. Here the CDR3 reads CASSRGRTEAFF. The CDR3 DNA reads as TGTGCCAGCAGTCGGGGGAGAACTGAAGCTTTCTTT.

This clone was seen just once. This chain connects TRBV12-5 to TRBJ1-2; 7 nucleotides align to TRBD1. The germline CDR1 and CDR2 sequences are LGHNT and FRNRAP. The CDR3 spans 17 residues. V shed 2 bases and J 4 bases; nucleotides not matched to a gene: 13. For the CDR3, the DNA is TGTGCTAGTGGTTTGCCCACGACAGGGCCTACGGGCTATGGCTACACCTTC. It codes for CASGLPTTGPTGYGYTF.

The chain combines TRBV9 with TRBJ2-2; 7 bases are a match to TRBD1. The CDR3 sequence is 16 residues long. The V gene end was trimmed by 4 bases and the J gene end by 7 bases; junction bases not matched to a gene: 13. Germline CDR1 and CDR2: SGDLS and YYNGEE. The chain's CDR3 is CASSPRQGKVGGELFF. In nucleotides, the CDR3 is TGTGCCAGCAGCCCCCGACAGGGAAAAGTTGGCGGGGAGCTGTTTTTT. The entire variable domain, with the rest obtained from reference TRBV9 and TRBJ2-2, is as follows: DSGVTQTPKHLITATGQRVTLRCSPRSGDLSVYWYQQSLDQGLQFLIQYYNGEERAKGNILERFSAQQFPDLHSELNLSSLELGDSALYFCASSPRQGKVGGELFFGEGSRLTVL.

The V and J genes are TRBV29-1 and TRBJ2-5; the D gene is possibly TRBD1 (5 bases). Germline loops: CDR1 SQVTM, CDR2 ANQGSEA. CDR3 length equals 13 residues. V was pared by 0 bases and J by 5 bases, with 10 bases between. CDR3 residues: CSVEDLGRETQYF. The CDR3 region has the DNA TGCAGCGTTGAAGATCTGGGGCGGGAGACCCAGTACTTC.